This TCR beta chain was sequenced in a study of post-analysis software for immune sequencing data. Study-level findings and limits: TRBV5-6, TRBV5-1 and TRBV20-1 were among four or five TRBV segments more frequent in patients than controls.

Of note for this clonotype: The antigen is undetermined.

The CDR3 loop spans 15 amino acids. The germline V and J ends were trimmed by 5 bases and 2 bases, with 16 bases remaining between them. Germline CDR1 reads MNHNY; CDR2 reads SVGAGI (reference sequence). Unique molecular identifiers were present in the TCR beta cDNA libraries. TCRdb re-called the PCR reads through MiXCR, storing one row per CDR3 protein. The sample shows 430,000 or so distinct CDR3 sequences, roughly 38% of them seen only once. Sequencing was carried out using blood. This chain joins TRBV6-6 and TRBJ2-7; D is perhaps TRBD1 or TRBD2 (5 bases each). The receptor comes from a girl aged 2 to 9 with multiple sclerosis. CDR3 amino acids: CASSEPGPLAYEQYF. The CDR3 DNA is TGTGCCAGCAGTGAGCCGGGACCCTTAGCCTACGAGCAGTACTTC.